Listed below are T cell receptor beta chains from one sample, sequenced in a study of a mutant IDH1 vaccine in newly diagnosed glioma. TCRdb keeps only in-frame clones here, not all; method: immunoSEQ multiplex PCR. This sample has about 56,000 clones, with 60% to 80% found just once. The antigens of these receptors remain unknown. Sample: PBMCs, taken from a glioma patient whose treatment included an IDH1 peptide vaccine. The receptors were sampled from a man between 45 and 60 years old with glioma. Both conserved end residues are part of each CDR3. The D gene is left open where the match is weak. Clone size is shown for a subset of rows, as once, few, many or a class of expanded clone.

V	D	size	J	DNA	CDR3
TRBV28	-	-	TRBJ1-4	TGTGCCAGCAGCCCGGGCGCTTTATGGGAAAAACTGTTTTTT	CASSPGALWEKLFF
TRBV7-9	-	-	TRBJ2-7	TGTGCCAGCAGCTTAGACTCGGATGCCCCCTCCTACGAGCAGTACTTC	CASSLDSDAPSYEQYF
TRBV5-4	TRBD1	-	TRBJ1-1	TGTGCCAGCAGCCTCGGGACAGGGGTGAACACTGAAGCTTTCTTT	CASSLGTGVNTEAFF
TRBV10-2	-	once	TRBJ2-5	TGCGCCAGCAGTGAGTCGGGCAGGGGCGAGACCCAGTACTTC	CASSESGRGETQYF
TRBV5-6	-	-	TRBJ1-1	TGTGCCAGCAGCGGGGGGGCCACTGAAGCTTTCTTT	CASSGGATEAFF
TRBV2	TRBD1	-	TRBJ1-2	TGTGCCAGCAGGGGGGACAGGTTGGGAGGCTACACCTTC	CASRGDRLGGYTF
TRBV29-1	-	-	TRBJ2-7	TGCAGCGTTGAATGGTCCTACGAGCAGTACTTC	CSVEWSYEQYF
TRBV5-1	-	once	TRBJ2-7	TGCGCCAGCAGCTTCGGAACAGAGTACGAGCAGTACTTC	CASSFGTEYEQYF
TRBV13	-	-	TRBJ1-1	TGTGCCAGCAGCTTATCGGGGAGCTACTTGAACACTGAAGCTTTCTTT	CASSLSGSYLNTEAFF
TRBV27	-	-	TRBJ2-7	TGTGCCAGCAGTCCAGGGTGGGGAGGCGAGCAGTACTTC	CASSPGWGGEQYF
TRBV7-3	-	-	TRBJ2-3	TGTGCCAGCAGCCTCGGGCGGGGTCGCACAGATACGCAGTATTTT	CASSLGRGRTDTQYF
TRBV7-2	TRBD1	-	TRBJ1-3	TGTGCCAGCAGCCACAGGGGGCTCGGAAACACCATATATTTT	CASSHRGLGNTIYF
TRBV6-6	-	-	TRBJ1-6	TGTGCCAGCAGAGACCGAGTAGGGGATTCACCCCTCCACTTT	CASRDRVGDSPLHF
TRBV14	TRBD1	-	TRBJ2-1	TGTGCCAGCAGCCAAGCAGGGGGCACATACAATGAGCAGTTCTTC	CASSQAGGTYNEQFF
TRBV29-1	TRBD1	-	TRBJ2-1	TGCAGCGTTGAAGCTCGGGACAGAAGTTCCAATGAGCAGTTCTTC	CSVEARDRSSNEQFF
TRBV5-4	TRBD1	-	TRBJ2-2	TGTGCCAGCAGCTCCCGGACAGGGATGGCCGGGGAGCTGTTTTTT	CASSSRTGMAGELFF
TRBV5-4	TRBD1	few	TRBJ1-1	TGTGCCAGCAGCCGGGGACAGGGGGGAAGCACTGAAGCTTTCTTT	CASSRGQGGSTEAFF
TRBV7-8	-	-	TRBJ1-3	TGTGCCAGCAGCTTAGGTGGAAACACCATATATTTT	CASSLGGNTIYF
TRBV5-4	-	-	TRBJ1-1	TGTGCCAGCAGCTCGGATTTGGACAGCAATGAAGCTTTCTTT	CASSSDLDSNEAFF